This T cell receptor (beta chain) came from a study of beta chain features in type 1 diabetes. CD4+ naive, central memory, regulatory and stem cell-like memory cells were sorted via CD45RO/CCR7/CD25/CD127/CD95/CD27. Study-level points and caveats: Patients with Type 1 diabetes showed moderately but significantly shorter TCRB CDR3s in all four CD4+ subsets. There was a possibility that cDNA sequencing over-represented cells with high TCR expression.

Germline V gene sequence: CDR1 MDHEN, CDR2 SYDVKM. V lost 5 bases, J lost 2 bases, and 12 bases lay in between. CDR3 length: 14 residues. This clone occurred a few times. Antigen unknown. The investigators reverse transcribed all of the isolated RNA, so they sequenced expressed TCRB transcripts. The protocol was immunoSEQ multiplex PCR, while the TCRdb copy is restricted to in-frame clones and leaves out a portion. The repertoire includes a few hundred thousand clones, 8.5% to 10% of them detected once, and around 0.66% sits in the top ten. The receptor comes from a man under 40 with type 1 diabetes. The rearrangement links TRBV28 to TRBJ1-1, with D uncertain. The sample consisted of central memory CD4+ T cells from blood. In nucleotides, the CDR3 is TGTGCCAGCAGTCAGCTTGGGGAAAACACTGAAGCTTTCTTT. Its protein is CASSQLGENTEAFF.